These T cell receptor beta chains were read from a single sample in a study of CXCR3-negative and CXCR3-positive naive CD8 T cells. TCRdb re-called the 5' RACE reads; one entry per CDR3 protein, DNA not given. This sample lists roughly 130,000 distinct CDR3 sequences; its ten largest clones have around 0.54%. Sequencing was done on a sample of naive CXCR3+ CD8+ T cells from blood. Receptor source: a human donor in good health. Some clones in this sample may be carry-over from other donors' samples. CDR3s include the opening cysteine and the closing phenylalanine or tryptophan.

V gene,J gene,CDR3 protein
TRBV7-3,TRBJ2-6,CASGFSGANVLTF
TRBV2,TRBJ2-1,CASKSGTSGYNEQFF
TRBV6-4,TRBJ2-1,CASSEGRYNEQFF
TRBV5-1,TRBJ2-7,CASSFGQGNEQYF
TRBV7-7,TRBJ2-5,CPSSSGQGAGETQYF
TRBV3-1,TRBJ1-4,CASSQLIARTTNEKLFF
TRBV7-3,TRBJ2-1,CASSLIGPGGRSSYNEQFF
TRBV13,TRBJ1-2,CASSPGQGSNYGYTF
TRBV29-1,TRBJ2-1,CSVESSGVVQFF
TRBV5-1,TRBJ1-1,CASSIPGQGTNTEAFF
TRBV20-1,TRBJ2-3,CSAREGTGASSTDTQYF
TRBV7-2,TRBJ2-7,CASSFRGESYEQYF
TRBV7-2,TRBJ2-1,CASRDWDRGDNEQFF
TRBV29-1,TRBJ2-2,CSVEDVGELFF
TRBV4-1,TRBJ2-5,CASSWTPEETQYF
TRBV28,TRBJ1-1,CASSLHTGDTAFF
TRBV5-6,TRBJ2-1,CASLFSPDNEQFF
TRBV12-3/TRBV12-4,TRBJ2-7,CASSLGRHPVNEQYF
TRBV12-3/TRBV12-4,TRBJ1-3,CASSFPAGSGNTIYF
TRBV10-2,TRBJ2-1,CASSGTSIYNEQFF
TRBV10-3,TRBJ1-1,CAISESRDLHTEAFF
TRBV12-3/TRBV12-4,TRBJ2-7,CASSNRGLYEQYF
TRBV5-6,TRBJ2-7,CASSPTSSGGPSYEQYF
TRBV12-3/TRBV12-4,TRBJ2-3,CASSLRLAGADTQYF
TRBV5-6,TRBJ2-5,CASSPLLAGDQETQYF